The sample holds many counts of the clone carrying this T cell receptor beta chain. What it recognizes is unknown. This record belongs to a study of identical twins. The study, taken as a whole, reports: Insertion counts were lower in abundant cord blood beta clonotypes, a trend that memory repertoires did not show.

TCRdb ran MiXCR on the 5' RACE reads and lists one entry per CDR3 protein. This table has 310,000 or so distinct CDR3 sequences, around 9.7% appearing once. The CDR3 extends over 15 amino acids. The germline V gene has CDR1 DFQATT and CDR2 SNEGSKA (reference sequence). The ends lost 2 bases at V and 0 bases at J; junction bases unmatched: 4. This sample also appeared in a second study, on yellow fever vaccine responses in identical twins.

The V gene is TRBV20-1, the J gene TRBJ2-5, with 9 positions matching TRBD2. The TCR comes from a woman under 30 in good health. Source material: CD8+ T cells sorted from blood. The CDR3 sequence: CSARPIAGDQETQYF. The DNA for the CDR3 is TGCAGTGCTAGACCTATAGCGGGGGACCAAGAGACCCAGTACTTC.